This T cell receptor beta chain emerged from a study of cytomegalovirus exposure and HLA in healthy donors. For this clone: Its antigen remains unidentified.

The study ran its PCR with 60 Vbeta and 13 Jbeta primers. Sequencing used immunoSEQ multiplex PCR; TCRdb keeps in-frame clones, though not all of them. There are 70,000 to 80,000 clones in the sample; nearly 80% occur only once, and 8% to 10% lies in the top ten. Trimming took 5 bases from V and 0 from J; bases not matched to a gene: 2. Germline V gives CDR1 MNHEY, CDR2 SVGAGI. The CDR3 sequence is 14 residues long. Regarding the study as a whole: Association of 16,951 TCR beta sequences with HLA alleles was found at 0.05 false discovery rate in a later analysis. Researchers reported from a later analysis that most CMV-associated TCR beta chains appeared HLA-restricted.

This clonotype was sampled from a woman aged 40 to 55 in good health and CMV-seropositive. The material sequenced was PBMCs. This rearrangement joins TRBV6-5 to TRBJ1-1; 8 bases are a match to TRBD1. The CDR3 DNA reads TGTGCCAGCAGTGGGGACAGGATGAACACTGAAGCTTTCTTT. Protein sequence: CASSGDRMNTEAFF.